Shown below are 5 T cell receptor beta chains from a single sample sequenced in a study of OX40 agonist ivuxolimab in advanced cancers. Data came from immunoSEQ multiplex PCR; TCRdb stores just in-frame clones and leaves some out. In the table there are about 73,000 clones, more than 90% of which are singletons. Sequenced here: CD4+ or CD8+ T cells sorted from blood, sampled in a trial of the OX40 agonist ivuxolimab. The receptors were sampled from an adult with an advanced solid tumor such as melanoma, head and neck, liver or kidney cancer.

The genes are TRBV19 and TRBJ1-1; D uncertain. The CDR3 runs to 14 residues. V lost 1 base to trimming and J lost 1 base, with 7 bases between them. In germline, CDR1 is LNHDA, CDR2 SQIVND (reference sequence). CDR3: CASSIGFSNTEAFF. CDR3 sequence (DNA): TGTGCCAGTAGTATAGGGTTTTCGAACACTGAAGCTTTCTTT.

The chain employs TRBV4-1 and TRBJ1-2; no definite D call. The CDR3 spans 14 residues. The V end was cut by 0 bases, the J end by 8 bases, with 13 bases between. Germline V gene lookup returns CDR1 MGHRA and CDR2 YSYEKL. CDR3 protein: CASSQERELGGYTF. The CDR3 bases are TGCGCCAGCAGCCAAGAACGGGAACTGGGCGGCTACACCTTC.

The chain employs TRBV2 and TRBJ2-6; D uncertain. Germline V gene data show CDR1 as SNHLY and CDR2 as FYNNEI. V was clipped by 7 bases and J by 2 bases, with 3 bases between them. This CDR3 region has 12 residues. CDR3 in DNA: TGTGCCAGCACAGCTGGGGCCAACGTCCTGACTTTC. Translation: CASTAGANVLTF.

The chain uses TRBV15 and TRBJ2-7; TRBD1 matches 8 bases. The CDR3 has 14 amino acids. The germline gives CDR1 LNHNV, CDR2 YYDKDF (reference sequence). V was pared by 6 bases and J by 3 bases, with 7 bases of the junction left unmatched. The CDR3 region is CATRKTGEGYEQYF. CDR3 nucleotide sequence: TGTGCCACCAGAAAGACAGGGGAAGGCTACGAGCAGTACTTC. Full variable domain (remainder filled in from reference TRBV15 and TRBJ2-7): DAMVIQNPRYQVTQFGKPVTLSCSQTLNHNVMYWYQQKSSQAPKLLFHYYDKDFNNEADTPDNFQSRRPNTSFCFLDIRSPGLGDTAMYLCATRKTGEGYEQYFGPGTRLTVT.

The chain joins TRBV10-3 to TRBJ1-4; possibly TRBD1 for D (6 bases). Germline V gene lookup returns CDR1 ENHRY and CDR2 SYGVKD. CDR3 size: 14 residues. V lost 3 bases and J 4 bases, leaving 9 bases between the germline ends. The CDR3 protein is CAISDTGSNEKLFF. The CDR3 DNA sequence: TGTGCCATCAGTGATACAGGGAGTAATGAAAAACTGTTTTTT.